This TCR beta chain was profiled in a study of Graves' ophthalmopathy and Graves' hyperthyroidism. From RNA, the CDR3 regions of TCR beta chains were amplified and sequenced. RT-PCR was first run with HTBI primers, then multiplex PCR in a second round. TCRdb passed the multiplex PCR reads through MiXCR, listing each CDR3 protein once. The sample records 300,000 to 500,000 distinct CDR3 sequences, 15% being singletons. The V end lost 1 base, the J end lost 3 bases, and 15 bases lay between the germline ends. Per the germline V gene, CDR1 is SGHTA and CDR2 is FQGNSA. This CDR3 has 16 residues. Study-wide points: Distinction of ophthalmopathy from stable hyperthyroidism by a 13-signature model reached 87.88% sensitivity and about 80% specificity.

This clonotype was picked up many times. Its antigen is not known. Ophthalmopathy absent within 18 months of follow-up marked hyperthyroidism as stable. Each diagnosis was determined on the basis of clinical symptoms, serum thyroxine, TRAb, thyroid ultrasound and orbital computed tomography. PBMCs originated in approximately 9.1 ml of fresh peripheral blood. The sequence came from a woman younger than 30 with stable Graves' hyperthyroidism. The sample was peripheral blood. The chain uses TRBV7-2 and TRBJ1-2; possible D gene TRBD1, 5 bases. CDR3 bases: TGTGCCAGCAGCTTAGTTTTGGGGCGGGTCGACTATGGCTACACCTTC. Amino acids: CASSLVLGRVDYGYTF.